The TCR beta chain described here comes from a study of vaccination and CD4 T cells after COVID-19. Study information: All convalescent patients were nasal swab PCR positive for SARS-CoV-2; fewer than ten had mild and one severe disease. Study-wide findings and caveats: With convalescent patients, a median approximately 90% of reactive clones emerged solely after vaccination. Median reactive clonotypes, those recognizing SARS-CoV-2, rose from 21 to 38, not significantly.

With regard to this clonotype: As yet, its antigen is unknown.

With V trimmed by 4 bases and J by 3 bases, 14 bases remained unmatched. Germline CDR1 is MGHRA and CDR2 is YSYEKL. The CDR3 is 17 amino acids. A single record per CDR3 protein comes from TCRdb applying MiXCR to the PCR reads. The sample has about 21,000 distinct CDR3 sequences, less than 75% seen once. The input for sequencing was CD4+ T cells from blood, taken before SARS-CoV-2 vaccination. The TCR was taken from a human donor who had recovered from COVID-19. The V and J genes are TRBV4-1 and TRBJ1-2, with TRBD1 matching over 7 bases. For the CDR3, the DNA is TGCGCCAGCAGCCCTAAAACGACAGGGATCGGGGACTATGGCTACACCTTC. Translating gives CASSPKTTGIGDYGYTF.